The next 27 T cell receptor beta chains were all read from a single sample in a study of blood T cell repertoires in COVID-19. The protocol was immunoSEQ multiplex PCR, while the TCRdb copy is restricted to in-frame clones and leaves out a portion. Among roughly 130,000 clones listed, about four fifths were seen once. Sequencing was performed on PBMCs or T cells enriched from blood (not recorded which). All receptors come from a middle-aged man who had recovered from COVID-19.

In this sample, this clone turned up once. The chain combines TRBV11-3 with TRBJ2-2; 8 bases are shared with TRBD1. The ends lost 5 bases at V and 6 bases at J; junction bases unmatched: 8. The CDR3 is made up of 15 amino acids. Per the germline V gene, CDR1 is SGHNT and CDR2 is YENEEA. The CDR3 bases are TGTGCCAGCAGCCCCGGACAGGGAGGATCCGGGGAGCTGTTTTTT. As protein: CASSPGQGGSGELFF.

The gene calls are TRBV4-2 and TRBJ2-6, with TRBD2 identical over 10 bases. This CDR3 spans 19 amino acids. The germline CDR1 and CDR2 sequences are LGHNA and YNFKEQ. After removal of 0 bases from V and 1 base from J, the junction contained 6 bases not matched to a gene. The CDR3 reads CASSQDPASGGSGANVLTF. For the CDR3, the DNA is TGTGCCAGCAGCCAAGATCCGGCTAGCGGGGGATCTGGGGCCAACGTCCTGACTTTC.

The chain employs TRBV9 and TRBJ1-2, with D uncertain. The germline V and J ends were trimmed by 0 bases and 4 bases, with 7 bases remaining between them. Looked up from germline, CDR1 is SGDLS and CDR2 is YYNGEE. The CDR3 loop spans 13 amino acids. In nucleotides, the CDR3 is TGTGCCAGCAGCGTAGGGCGGAGCTATGGCTACACCTTC. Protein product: CASSVGRSYGYTF.

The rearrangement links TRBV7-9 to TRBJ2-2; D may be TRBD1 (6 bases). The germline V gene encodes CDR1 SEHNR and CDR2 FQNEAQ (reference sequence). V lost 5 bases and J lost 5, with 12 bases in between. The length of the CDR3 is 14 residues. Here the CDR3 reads CASSNPTGTGELFF. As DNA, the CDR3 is TGTGCCAGCAGCAACCCGACAGGTACCGGGGAGCTGTTTTTT. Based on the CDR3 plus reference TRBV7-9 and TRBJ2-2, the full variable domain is DTGVSQNPRHKITKRGQNVTFRCDPISEHNRLYWYRQTLGQGPEFLTYFQNEAQLEKSRLLSDRFSAERPKGSFSTLEIQRTEQGDSAMYLCASSNPTGTGELFFGEGSRLTVL.

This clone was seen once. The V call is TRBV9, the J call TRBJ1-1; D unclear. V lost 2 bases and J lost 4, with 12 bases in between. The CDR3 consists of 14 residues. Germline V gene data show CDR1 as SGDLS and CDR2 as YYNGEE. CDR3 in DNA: TGTGCCAGCAGCGTCGAGGGCGAAATCACTGAAGCTTTCTTT. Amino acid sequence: CASSVEGEITEAFF. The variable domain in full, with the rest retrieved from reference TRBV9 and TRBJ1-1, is DSGVTQTPKHLITATGQRVTLRCSPRSGDLSVYWYQQSLDQGLQFLIQYYNGEERAKGNILERFSAQQFPDLHSELNLSSLELGDSALYFCASSVEGEITEAFFGQGTRLTVV.

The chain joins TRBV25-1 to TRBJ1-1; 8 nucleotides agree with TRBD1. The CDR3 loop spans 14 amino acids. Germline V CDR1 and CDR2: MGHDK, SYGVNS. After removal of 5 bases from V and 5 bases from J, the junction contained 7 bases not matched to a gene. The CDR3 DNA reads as TGTGCCAGCAGTAAGGACAGGGTCGGAACTGAAGCTTTCTTT. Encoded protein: CASSKDRVGTEAFF.

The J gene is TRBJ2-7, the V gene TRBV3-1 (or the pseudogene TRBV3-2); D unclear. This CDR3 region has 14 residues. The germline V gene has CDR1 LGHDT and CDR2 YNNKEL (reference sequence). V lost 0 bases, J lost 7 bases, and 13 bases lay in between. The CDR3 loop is CASSQDDPQREQYF. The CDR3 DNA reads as TGTGCCAGCAGCCAAGACGACCCCCAGAGGGAGCAGTACTTC.

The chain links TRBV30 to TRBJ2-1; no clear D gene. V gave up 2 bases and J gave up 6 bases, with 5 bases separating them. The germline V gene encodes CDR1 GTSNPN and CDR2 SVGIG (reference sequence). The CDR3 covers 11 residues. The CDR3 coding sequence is TGTGCCTGGAGTATGAGCAATGAGCAGTTCTTC. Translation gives CAWSMSNEQFF.

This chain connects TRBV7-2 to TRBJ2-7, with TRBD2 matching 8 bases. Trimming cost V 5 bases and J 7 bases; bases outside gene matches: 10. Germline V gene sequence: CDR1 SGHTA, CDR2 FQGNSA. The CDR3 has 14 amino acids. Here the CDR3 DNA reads TGTGCCAGCAGCCTGACCGGGACTAGGGGGGAGCAGTACTTC. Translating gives CASSLTGTRGEQYF.

CDR3 DNA sequence: TGTGCCAGCAGCCTAATCACAGGGGATCAGCCCCAGCATTTT. This sequence encodes CASSLITGDQPQHF. The chain uses TRBV7-2 and TRBJ1-5; the match to TRBD1 covers 7 bases. Germline-derived CDR1 and CDR2 are SGHTA and FQGNSA. The CDR3 contains 14 residues. Trimming removed 5 bases from V and 5 bases from J; junction bases left unmatched: 6.

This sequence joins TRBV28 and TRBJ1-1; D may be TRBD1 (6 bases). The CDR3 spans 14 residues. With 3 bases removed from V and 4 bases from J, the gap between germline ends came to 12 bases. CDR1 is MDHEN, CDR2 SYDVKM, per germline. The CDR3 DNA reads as TGTGCCAGCAGTTTCAGGGGCTGGGGCACTGAAGCTTTCTTT. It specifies CASSFRGWGTEAFF. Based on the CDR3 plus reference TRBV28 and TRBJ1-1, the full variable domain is DVKVTQSSRYLVKRTGEKVFLECVQDMDHENMFWYRQDPGLGLRLIYFSYDVKMKEKGDIPEGYSVSREKKERFSLILESASTNQTSMYLCASSFRGWGTEAFFGQGTRLTVV.

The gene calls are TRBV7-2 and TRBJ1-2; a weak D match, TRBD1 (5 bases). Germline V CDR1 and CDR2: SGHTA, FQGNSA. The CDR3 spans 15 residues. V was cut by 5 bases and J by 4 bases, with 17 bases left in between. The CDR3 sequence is CASSQFDSPLYGYTF. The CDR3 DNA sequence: TGTGCCAGCAGCCAATTCGACAGCCCCCTCTATGGCTACACCTTC. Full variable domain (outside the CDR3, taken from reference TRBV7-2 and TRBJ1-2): GAGVSQSPSNKVTEKGKDVELRCDPISGHTALYWYRQSLGQGLEFLIYFQGNSAPDKSGLPSDRFSAERTGGSVSTLTIQRTQQEDSAVYLCASSQFDSPLYGYTFGSGTRLTVV.

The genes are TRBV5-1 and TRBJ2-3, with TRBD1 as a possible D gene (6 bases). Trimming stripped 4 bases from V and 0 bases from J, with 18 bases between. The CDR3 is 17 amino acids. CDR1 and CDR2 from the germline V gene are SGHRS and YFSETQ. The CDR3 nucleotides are TGCGCCAGCAGCCCTACATTCGACAGGTTTAGCACAGATACGCAGTATTTT. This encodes CASSPTFDRFSTDTQYF.

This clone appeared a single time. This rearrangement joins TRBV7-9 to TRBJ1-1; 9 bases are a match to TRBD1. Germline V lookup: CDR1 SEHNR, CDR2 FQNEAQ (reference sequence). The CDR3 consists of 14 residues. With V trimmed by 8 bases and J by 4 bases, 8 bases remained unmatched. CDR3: CASSGDRGFTEAFF. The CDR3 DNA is TGTGCCAGCTCGGGAGACAGGGGGTTCACTGAAGCTTTCTTT.

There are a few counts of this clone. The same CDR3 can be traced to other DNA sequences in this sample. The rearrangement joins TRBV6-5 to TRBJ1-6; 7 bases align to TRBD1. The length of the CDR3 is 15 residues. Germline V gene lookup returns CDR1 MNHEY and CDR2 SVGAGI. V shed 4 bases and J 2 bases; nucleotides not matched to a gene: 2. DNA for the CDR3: TGTGCCAGCAGTTTACAGGGGACCTATAATTCACCCCTCCACTTT. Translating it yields CASSLQGTYNSPLHF.

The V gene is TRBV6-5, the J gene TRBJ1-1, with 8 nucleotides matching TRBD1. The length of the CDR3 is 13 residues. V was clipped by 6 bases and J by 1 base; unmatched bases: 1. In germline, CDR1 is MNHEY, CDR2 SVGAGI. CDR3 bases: TGTGCCAGCAGGGACAGGGCGAACACTGAAGCTTTCTTT. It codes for CASRDRANTEAFF.

The CDR3 nucleotides read TGTGCCAGCAGTTTAGGGACAGTTGGGACCGGGGAGCTGTTTTTT. Amino acid sequence: CASSLGTVGTGELFF. J is TRBJ2-2 and V is TRBV6-2 or TRBV6-3; 7 nucleotides agree with TRBD1. CDR1 MNHEY and CDR2 SVGEGT come from the germline V gene. Trimming at V came to 4 bases and at J to 5 bases, leaving 7 bases not matched to a gene. The CDR3 is 15 amino acids.

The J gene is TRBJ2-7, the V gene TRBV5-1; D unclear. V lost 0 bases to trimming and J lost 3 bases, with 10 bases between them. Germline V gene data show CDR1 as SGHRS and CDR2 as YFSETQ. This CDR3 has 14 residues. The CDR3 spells CASSLGAEYYEQYF. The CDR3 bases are TGCGCCAGCAGCTTGGGGGCAGAATACTACGAGCAGTACTTC.

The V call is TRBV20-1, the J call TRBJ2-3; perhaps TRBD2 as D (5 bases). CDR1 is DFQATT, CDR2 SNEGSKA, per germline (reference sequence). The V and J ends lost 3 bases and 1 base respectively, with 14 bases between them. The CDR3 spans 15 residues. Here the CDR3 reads CSASTLVRGTDTQYF. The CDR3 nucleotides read TGCAGTGCTAGTACTTTGGTGCGGGGCACAGATACGCAGTATTTT.

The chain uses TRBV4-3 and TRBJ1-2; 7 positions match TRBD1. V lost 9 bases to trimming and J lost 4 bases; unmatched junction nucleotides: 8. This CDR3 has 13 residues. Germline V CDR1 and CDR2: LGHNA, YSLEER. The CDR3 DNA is TGCGCCAGTTCCCCGGGACAGATCTATGGCTACACCTTC. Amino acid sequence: CASSPGQIYGYTF.

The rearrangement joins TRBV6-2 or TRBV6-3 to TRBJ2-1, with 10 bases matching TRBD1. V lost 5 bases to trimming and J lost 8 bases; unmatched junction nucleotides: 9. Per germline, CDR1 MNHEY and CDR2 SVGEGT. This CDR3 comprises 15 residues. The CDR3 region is CASSRPGQGNDEQFF. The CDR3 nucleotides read TGTGCCAGCAGTCGACCGGGACAGGGGAACGATGAGCAGTTCTTC.

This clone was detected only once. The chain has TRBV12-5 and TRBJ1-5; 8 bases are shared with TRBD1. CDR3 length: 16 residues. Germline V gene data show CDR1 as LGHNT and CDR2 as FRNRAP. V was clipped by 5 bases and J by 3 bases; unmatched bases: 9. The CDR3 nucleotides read TGTGCTAGTGGTCCCTGGGACAGGCCCCCCAATCAGCCCCAGCATTTT. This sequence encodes CASGPWDRPPNQPQHF.

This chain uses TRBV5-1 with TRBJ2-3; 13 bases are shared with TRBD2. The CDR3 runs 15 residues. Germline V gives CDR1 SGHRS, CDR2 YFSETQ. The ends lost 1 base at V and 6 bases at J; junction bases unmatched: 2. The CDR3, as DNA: TGCGCCAGCAGCTTGACTAGCGGGGGGGCGGATACGCAGTATTTT. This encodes CASSLTSGGADTQYF.

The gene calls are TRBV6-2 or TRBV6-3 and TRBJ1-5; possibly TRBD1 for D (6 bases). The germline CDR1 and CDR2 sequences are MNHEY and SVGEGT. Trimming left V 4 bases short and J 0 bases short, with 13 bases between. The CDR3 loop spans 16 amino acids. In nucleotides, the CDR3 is TGTGCCAGCAGTTCAGGACAGTTCCTTAGCAATCAGCCCCAGCATTTT. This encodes CASSSGQFLSNQPQHF.

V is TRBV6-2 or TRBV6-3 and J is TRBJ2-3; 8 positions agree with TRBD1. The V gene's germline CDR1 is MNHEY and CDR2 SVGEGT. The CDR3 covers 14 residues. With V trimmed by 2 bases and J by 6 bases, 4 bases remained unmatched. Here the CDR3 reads CASSYRTGSDTQYF. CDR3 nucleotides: TGTGCCAGCAGTTACAGGACAGGGAGCGATACGCAGTATTTT.

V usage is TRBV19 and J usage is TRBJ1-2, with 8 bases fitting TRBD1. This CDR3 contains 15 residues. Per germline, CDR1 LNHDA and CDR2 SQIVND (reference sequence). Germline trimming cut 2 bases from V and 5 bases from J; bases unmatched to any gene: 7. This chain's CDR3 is CASSIQFTGGYGYTF. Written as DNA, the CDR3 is TGTGCCAGTAGTATACAATTCACAGGGGGATATGGCTACACCTTC.

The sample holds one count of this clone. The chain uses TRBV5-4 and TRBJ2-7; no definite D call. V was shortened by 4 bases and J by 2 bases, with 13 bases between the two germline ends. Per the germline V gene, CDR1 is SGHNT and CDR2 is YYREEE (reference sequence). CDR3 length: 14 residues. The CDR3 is CASSRTQAPYEQYF. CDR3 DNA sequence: TGTGCCAGCAGCCGCACCCAGGCGCCCTACGAGCAGTACTTC. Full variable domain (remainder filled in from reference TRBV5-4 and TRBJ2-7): ETGVTQSPTHLIKTRGQQVTLRCSSQSGHNTVSWYQQALGQGPQFIFQYYREEENGRGNFPPRFSGLQFPNYSSELNVNALELDDSALYLCASSRTQAPYEQYFGPGTRLTVT.